This T cell receptor (beta chain) comes out of a study of CD8+CD57+ T cells in acquired aplastic anemia. Overall study: DNA recovered from sorted CD4+ and CD8+ cells had a mean of roughly 3 ug. In CD4+ cells, healthy donors produced an average of roughly 11 million reads. Study findings and constraints: Between patients and controls, around 30 CD8+ CDR3 sequences were found in common. Between patients and controls, CD8+ Simpson's diversity did not vary significantly.

TCR beta VDJ and CDR3 were profiled, and genomic DNA was the template. TCRdb fed the reads into MiXCR, producing one record per CDR3 protein. Here the sample spans around 180,000 distinct CDR3 sequences, roughly 63% being singletons. This clonotype was counted once. Its antigen is unknown. Source material: sorted CD4+, CD8+, or CD8+CD57+ T cells (not recorded which) from PBMCs. The TCR sequence derives from a human donor in good health.

The CDR3, as DNA: TGCAGTGCTAGGGCGGATACCGGGGAGCTGTTTTTT. It codes for CSARADTGELFF. The chain combines TRBV20-1 with TRBJ2-2; D is undetermined. Between the trimmed V and J ends, which lost 3 bases and 5 bases, there was a span of 7 bases. In germline, CDR1 is DFQATT, CDR2 SNEGSKA (reference sequence). The CDR3 spans 12 residues.